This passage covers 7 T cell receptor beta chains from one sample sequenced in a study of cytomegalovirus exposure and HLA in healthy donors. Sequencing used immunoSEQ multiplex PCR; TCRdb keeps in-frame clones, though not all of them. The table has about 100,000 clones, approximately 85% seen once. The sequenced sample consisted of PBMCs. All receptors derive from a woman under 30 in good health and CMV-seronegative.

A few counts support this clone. The CDR3 protein is CASSHTMEQYF. DNA of the CDR3: TGTGCCAGCAGCCATACTATGGAGCAGTACTTC. This rearrangement joins TRBV14 to TRBJ2-7; D remains ambiguous. V was cut by 3 bases and J by 7 bases, with 7 bases left in between. CDR1 and CDR2 (germline): SGHDN, FVKESK. The CDR3 loop spans 11 amino acids.

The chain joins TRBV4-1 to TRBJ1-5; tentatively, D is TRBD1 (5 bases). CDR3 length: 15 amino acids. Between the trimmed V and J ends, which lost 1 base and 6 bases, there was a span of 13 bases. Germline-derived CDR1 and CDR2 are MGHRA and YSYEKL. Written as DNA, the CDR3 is TGCGCCAGCAGCCAAGGAGGGGAGGGTTCTCAGCCCCAGCATTTT. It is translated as CASSQGGEGSQPQHF.

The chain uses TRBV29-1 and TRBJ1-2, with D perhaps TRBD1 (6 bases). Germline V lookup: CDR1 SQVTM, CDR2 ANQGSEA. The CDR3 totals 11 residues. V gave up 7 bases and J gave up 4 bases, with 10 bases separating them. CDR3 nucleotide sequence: TGCAGCGGGGACACGGGCTATGGCTACACCTTC. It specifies CSGDTGYGYTF.

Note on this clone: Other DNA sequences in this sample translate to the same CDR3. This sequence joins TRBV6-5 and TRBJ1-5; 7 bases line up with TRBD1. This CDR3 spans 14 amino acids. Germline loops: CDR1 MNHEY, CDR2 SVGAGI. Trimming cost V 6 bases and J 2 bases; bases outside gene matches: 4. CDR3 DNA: TGTGCCAGCAGCCCAGGGGGAGGCAATCAGCCCCAGCATTTT. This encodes CASSPGGGNQPQHF.

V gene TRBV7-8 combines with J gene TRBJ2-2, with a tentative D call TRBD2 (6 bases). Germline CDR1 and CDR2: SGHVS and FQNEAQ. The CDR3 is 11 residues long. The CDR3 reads CAGGYTGELFF. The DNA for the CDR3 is TGTGCTGGGGGGTACACCGGGGAGCTGTTTTTT.

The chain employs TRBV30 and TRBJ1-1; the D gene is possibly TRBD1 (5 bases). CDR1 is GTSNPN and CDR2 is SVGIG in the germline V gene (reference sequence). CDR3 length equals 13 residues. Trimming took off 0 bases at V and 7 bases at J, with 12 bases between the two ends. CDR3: CAWSVTYGGEAFF. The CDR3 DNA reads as TGTGCCTGGAGTGTAACCTACGGGGGTGAAGCTTTCTTT. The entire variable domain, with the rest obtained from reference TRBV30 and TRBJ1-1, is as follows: SQTIHQWPATLVQPVGSPLSLECTVEGTSNPNLYWYRQAAGRGLQLLFYSVGIGQISSEVPQNLSASRPQDRQFILSSKKLLLSDSGFYLCAWSVTYGGEAFFGQGTRLTVV.

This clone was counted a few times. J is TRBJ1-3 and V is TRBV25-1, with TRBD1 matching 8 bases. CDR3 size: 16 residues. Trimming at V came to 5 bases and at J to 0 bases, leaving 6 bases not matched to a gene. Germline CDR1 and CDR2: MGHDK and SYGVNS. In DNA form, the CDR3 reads TGTGCCAGCAGTTCACGGACAGGGCCCTCTGGAAACACCATATATTTT. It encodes CASSSRTGPSGNTIYF.